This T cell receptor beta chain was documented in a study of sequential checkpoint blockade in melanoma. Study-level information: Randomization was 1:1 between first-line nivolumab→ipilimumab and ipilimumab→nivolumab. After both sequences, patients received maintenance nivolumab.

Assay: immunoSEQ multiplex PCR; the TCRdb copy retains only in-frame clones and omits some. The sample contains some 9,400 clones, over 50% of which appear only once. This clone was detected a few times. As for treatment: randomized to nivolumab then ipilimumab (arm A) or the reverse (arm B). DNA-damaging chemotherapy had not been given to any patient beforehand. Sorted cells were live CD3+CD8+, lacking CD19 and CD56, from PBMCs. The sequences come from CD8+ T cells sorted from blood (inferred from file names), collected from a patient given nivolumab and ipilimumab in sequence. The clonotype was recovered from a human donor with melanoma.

CDR3 coding DNA: TGTGCCAGCCTTTCGGGGGGGCCTGGGGCCAACGTCCTGACTTTC. Amino acid sequence: CASLSGGPGANVLTF. This chain joins TRBV7-9 and TRBJ2-6; 8 bases are shared with TRBD2. CDR3 size: 15 residues. V lost 8 bases and J lost 2; bases outside the gene matches: 5. Germline CDR1 is SEHNR and CDR2 is FQNEAQ (reference sequence).